Shown below are 4 T cell receptor beta chains from a single sample sequenced in a study of neoadjuvant anti-PD-1 for oral cavity cancer. Time point indicated: after neoadjuvant nivolumab, at surgical resection. Assay: immunoSEQ multiplex PCR; the TCRdb copy retains only in-frame clones and omits some. The sample holds 8,000 or so clones, roughly 71% seen once. The material sequenced was PBMCs, taken after nivolumab (anti-PD-1) treatment. The receptor set was obtained from a person aged 35 to 85 with oral cavity squamous cell carcinoma.

This clone was seen only once. The V call is TRBV11-3, the J call TRBJ2-1; TRBD2 is a possible D gene (7 bases). The CDR3 extends over 18 amino acids. V lost 3 bases to trimming and J lost 0 bases, with 18 bases between them. CDR1 and CDR2 (germline): SGHNT, YENEEA. This CDR3 is CASSFGGGVNSSYNEQFF. CDR3 bases: TGTGCCAGCAGCTTTGGCGGGGGCGTTAACAGCTCCTACAATGAGCAGTTCTTC.

The chain has TRBV28 and TRBJ2-7; D remains ambiguous. CDR3 length: 15 amino acids. Germline CDR1 is MDHEN and CDR2 is SYDVKM. Trimming left V 5 bases short and J 2 bases short, with 16 bases between. CDR3 bases: TGTGCCAGCAGTCCCCGCCGGAGAGTAACCTACGAGCAGTACTTC. This encodes CASSPRRRVTYEQYF.

Only a few counts were recorded for this clone. This rearrangement joins TRBV12-2 to TRBJ1-3. TRBV12-2 is recorded as a pseudogene. The CDR3 has 15 amino acids. The CDR3 DNA reads TGTGCAAGTCGCTTAGGTCGCAAGTCTGGAAACACCATATATTTT. Protein sequence: CASRLGRKSGNTIYF.

This clone has more than one count but fewer than ten. The chain couples TRBV7-2 to TRBJ1-6, with 9 positions matching TRBD1. The CDR3 runs to 15 residues. V shed 1 base and J 10 bases; nucleotides not matched to a gene: 5. CDR1 SGHTA and CDR2 FQGNSA come from the germline V gene. CDR3 sequence: CASSLGQGVQSPLHF. In DNA form, the CDR3 reads TGTGCCAGCAGCTTAGGACAGGGGGTACAATCACCCCTCCACTTT.